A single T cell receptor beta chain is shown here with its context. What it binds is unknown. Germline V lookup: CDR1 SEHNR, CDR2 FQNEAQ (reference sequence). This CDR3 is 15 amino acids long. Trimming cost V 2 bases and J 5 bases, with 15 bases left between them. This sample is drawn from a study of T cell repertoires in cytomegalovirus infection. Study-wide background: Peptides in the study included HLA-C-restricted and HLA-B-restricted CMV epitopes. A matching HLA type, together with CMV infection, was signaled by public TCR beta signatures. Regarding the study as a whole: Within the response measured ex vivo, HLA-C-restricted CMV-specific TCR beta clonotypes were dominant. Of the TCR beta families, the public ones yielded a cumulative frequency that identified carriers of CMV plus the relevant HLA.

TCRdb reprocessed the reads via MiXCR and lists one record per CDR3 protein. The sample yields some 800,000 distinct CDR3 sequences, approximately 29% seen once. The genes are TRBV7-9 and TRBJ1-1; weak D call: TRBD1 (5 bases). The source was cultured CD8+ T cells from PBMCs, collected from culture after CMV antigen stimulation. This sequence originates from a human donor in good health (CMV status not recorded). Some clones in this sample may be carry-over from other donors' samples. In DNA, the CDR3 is TGTGCCAGCAGCTTAAGTAACCAGGGTGGGACTGAAGCTTTCTTT. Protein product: CASSLSNQGGTEAFF.